This T cell receptor (beta chain) was recorded in a study of blood T cell repertoires in COVID-19 (dated by TCRdb to 2018 to 2020). In the study overall: Samples from collaborators originated in the United States, Italy and Spain and spanned both the acute and convalescent phases of COVID-19. The prospective study material was composed of cDNA or gDNA derived from T cells, B-cell-depleted T cells, or PBMCs. Deeply sampled blood TCRbeta repertoires from subjects exposed to, actively infected with, or recovered from COVID-19 were included in the dataset. The repertoires were released in a freely available public database intended as a resource for research on the immune response to SARS-CoV-2. The samples were drawn from the first 160 participants of the ongoing ImmuneRACE study and from about 1,200 subjects provided by 6 global collaborators. A de-identified subject ID, COVID-19 status, age in years and sex were almost always included in the sample metadata. HLA class I and class II types, where available, came from metadata supplied by the sample provider rather than from assay-based typing.

The CDR3 measures 14 amino acids from cysteine to phenylalanine. Left in the record is the CDR3 DNA by itself, 42 bases read in frame from the first base. Reading the germline V gene gives CDR1 MNHEY and CDR2 SVGAGI. The trim is 4 bases for V and 0 bases for J, with a gap of 10 bases between the germline ends. Points on this clone: Its antigen remains unidentified. No base quality information exists; no much larger clone differs at one position.

Study-wide findings and limitations: Clinical and demographic metadata were provided uncurated, with the amount varying by source and participant.

In the prospective study, participants were about 18 to 100 years old, resided in fewer than 25 geographic areas of the United States, and were enrolled through a virtual design. To assign participants to cohorts, the prospective study relied on clinical history that participants themselves reported in a screening survey and a study questionnaire. Exposed participants were defined as having been in contact with someone with a PCR-confirmed or clinician-diagnosed COVID-19 case within 2 weeks of study entry. In the prospective study, whole blood, serum and a nasopharyngeal or oropharyngeal swab were collected from each participant by mobile phlebotomists. Participants in the prospective study had the option to provide additional blood draws and questionnaires over an approximately 2-month period. Before DNA extraction, blood samples from the prospective study were shipped at room temperature or frozen.

The immunoSEQ Assay, a bias-controlled multiplex PCR, was used to amplify TCRbeta CDR3 regions from genomic DNA. On the authors' methods: Within the assay, amplification of reference gene primers was used to estimate how many nucleated cells each sample contained. To quantify the absolute abundance of each unique TCRbeta CDR3 rearrangement, sequence reads were collapsed and filtered. Productive Simpson clonality was computed per sample as the square root of Simpson's diversity index over productive rearrangements. TCRdb's version of the immuneACCESS table is confined to in-frame rearrangements and falls short of the full clone set. An unresolved V gene accounts for under half of the shortfall where checked; the remainder is of unknown origin. V and J calls and clone size follow that table, whereas D and trimming were derived from the DNA. For this sample there are about 270,000 clones; approximately 90% appear just once. The ten largest clones represent 2.8% of the sample.

The clonotype was recovered from a man between 35 and 55 years old who had been exposed to COVID-19. The chain is encoded by TRBV6-5 joined to TRBJ2-7, and the D gene may be TRBD1, 6 bases matching. Sequenced: PBMCs or T cells enriched from blood (not recorded which). The CDR3 protein sequence reads: CASSSGTPSYEQYF. The DNA sequence is given as TGTGCCAGCAGTTCCGGGACACCCTCCTACGAGCAGTACTTC.